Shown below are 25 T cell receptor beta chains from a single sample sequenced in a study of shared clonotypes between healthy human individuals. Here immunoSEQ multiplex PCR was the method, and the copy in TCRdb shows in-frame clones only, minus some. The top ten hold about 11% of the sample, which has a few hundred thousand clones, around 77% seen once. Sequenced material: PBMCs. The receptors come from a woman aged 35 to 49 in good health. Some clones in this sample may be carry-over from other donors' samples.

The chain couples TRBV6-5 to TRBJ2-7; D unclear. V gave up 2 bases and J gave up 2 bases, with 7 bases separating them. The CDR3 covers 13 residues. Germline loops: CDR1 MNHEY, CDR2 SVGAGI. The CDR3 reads CASSYNGPYEQYF. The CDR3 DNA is TGTGCCAGCAGTTACAACGGACCCTACGAGCAGTACTTC.

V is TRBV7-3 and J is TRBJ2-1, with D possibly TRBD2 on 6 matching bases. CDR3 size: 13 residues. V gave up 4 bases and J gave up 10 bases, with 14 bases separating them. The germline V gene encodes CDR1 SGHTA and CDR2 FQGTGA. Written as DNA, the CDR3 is TGTGCCAGCAGCTCATCCATGGCGGGGGAGCAGTTCTTC. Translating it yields CASSSSMAGEQFF.

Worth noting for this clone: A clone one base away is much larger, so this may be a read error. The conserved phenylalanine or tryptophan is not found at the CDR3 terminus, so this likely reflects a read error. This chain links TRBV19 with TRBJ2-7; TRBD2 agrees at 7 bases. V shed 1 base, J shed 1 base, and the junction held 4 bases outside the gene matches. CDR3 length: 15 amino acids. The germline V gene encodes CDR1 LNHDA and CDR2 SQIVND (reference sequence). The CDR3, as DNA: TGTGCCAGTAGTATAGGGGAGCGGGGATCCTACGAGCAGTACCTC. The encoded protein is CASSIGERGSYEQYL.

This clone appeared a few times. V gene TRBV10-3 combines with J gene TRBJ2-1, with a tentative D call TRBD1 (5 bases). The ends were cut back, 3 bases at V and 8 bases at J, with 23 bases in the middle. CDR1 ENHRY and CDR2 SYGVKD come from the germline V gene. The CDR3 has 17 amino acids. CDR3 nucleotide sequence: TGTGCCATCAGTGAAAGAATGGCCCAGCAGGGTGCAGATGAGCAGTTCTTC. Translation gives CAISERMAQQGADEQFF.

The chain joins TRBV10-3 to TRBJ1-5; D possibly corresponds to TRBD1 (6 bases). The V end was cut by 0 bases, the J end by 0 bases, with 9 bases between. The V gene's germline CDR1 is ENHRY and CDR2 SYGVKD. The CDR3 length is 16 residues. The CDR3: CAISESTGNSNQPQHF. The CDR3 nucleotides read TGTGCCATCAGTGAGTCGACAGGCAATAGCAATCAGCCCCAGCATTTT.

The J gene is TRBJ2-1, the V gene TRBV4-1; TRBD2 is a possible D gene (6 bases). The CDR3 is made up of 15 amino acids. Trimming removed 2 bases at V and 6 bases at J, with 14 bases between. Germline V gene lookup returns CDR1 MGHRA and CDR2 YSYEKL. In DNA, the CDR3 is TGCGCCAGCAGCCAAACGAGGGACTCGATCAATGAGCAGTTCTTC. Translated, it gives CASSQTRDSINEQFF.

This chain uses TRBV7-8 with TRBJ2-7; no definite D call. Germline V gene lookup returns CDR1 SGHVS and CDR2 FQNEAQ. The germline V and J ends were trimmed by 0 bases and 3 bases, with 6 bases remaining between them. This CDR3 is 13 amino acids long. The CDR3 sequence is CASSLAGYYEQYF. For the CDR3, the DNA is TGTGCCAGCAGCTTAGCGGGTTACTACGAGCAGTACTTC.

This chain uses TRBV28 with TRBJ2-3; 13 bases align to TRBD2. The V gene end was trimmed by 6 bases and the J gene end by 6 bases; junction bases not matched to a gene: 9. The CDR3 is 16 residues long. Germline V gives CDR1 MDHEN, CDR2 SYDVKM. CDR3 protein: CASSIAGTSGIDTQYF. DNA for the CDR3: TGTGCCAGCAGCATCGCCGGGACTAGCGGGATTGATACGCAGTATTTT.

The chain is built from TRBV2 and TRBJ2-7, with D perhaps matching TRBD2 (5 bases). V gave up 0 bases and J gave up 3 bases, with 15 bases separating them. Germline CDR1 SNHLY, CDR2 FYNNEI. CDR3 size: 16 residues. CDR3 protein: CASSEALPGSGYEQYF. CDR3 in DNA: TGTGCCAGCAGTGAAGCGCTTCCGGGGTCGGGCTACGAGCAGTACTTC. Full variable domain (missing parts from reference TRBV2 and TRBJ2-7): EPEVTQTPSHQVTQMGQEVILRCVPISNHLYFYWYRQILGQKVEFLVSFYNNEISEKSEIFDDQFSVERPDGSNFTLKIRSTKLEDSAMYFCASSEALPGSGYEQYFGPGTRLTVT.

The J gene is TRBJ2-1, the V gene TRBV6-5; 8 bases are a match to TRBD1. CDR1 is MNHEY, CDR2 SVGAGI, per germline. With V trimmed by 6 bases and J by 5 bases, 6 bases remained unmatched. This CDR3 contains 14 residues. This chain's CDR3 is CASRSGGPNNEQFF. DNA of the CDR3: TGTGCCAGCAGATCAGGGGGCCCCAACAATGAGCAGTTCTTC.

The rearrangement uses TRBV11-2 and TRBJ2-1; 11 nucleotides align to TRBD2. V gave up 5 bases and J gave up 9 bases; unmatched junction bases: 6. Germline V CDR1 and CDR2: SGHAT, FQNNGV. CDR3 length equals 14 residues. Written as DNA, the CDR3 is TGTGCCAGCAGCCCTCTAGCGGGAGGTCGTGAGCAGTTCTTC. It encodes CASSPLAGGREQFF.

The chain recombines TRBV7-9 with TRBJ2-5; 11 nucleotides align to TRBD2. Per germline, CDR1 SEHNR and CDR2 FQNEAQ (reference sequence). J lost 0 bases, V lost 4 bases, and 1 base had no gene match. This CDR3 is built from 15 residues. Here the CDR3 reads CASSSTSGNQETQYF. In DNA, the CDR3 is TGTGCCAGCAGCTCGACTAGCGGGAACCAAGAGACCCAGTACTTC.

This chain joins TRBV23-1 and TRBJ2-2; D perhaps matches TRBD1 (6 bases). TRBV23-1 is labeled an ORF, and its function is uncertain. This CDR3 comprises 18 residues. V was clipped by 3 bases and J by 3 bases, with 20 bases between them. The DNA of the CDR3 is TGCGCCAGCAGTCACTGGGTAGGGGGAGAGTGGTACACCGGGGAGCTGTTTTTT. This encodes CASSHWVGGEWYTGELFF.

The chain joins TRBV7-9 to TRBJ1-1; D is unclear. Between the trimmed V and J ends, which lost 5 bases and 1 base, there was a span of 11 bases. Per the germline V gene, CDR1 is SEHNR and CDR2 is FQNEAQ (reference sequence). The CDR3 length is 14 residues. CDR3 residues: CASSPNRQNTEAFF. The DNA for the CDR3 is TGTGCCAGCAGCCCAAATAGACAGAACACTGAAGCTTTCTTT.

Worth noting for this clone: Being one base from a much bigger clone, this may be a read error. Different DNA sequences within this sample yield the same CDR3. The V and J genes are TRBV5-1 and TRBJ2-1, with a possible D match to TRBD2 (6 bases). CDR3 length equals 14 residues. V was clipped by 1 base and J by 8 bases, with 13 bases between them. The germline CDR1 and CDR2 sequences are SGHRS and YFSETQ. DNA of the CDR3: TGCGCCAGCAGCTTGCTAGCGATTGGGGATGAGCAGTTCTTC. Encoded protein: CASSLLAIGDEQFF. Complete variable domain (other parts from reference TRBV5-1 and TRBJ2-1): KAGVTQTPRYLIKTRGQQVTLSCSPISGHRSVSWYQQTPGQGLQFLFEYFSETQRNKGNFPGRFSGRQFSNSRSEMNVSTLELGDSALYLCASSLLAIGDEQFFGPGTRLTVL.

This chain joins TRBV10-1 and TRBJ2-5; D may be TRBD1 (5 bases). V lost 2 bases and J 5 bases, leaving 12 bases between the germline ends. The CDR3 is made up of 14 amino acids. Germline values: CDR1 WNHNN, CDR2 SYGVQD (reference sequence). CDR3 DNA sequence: TGCGCCAGCAGTGAGGGGGCTAGTCGGGAGACCCAGTACTTC. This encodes CASSEGASRETQYF.

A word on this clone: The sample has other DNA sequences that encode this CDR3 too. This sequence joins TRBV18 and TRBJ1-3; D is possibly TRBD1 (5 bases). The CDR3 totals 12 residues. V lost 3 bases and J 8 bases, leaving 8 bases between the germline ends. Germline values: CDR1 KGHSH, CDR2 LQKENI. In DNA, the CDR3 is TGTGCCAGCTCACCGAGAGGGGACACCATATATTTT. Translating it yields CASSPRGDTIYF.

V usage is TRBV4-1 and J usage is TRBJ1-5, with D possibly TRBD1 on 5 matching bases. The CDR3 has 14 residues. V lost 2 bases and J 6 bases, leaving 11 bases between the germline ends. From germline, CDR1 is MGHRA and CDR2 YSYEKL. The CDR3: CASSQSGGGQPQHF. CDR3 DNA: TGCGCCAGCAGCCAAAGTGGGGGGGGTCAGCCCCAGCATTTT.

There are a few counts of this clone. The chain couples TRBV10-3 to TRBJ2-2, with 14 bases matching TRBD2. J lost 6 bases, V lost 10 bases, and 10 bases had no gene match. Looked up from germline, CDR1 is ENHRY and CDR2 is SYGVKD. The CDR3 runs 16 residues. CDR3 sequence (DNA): TGTGCCACCCTGGGACTAGCGGGAGAGGGTGCCGGGGAGCTGTTTTTT. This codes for CATLGLAGEGAGELFF.

The CDR3: CASSPDYKGGYTF. The CDR3 DNA reads TGTGCCAGCAGCCCTGACTACAAAGGGGGCTACACCTTC. The rearrangement links TRBV7-2 to TRBJ1-2; D call uncertain. CDR3 length: 13 amino acids. V lost 5 bases and J lost 8, with 15 bases in between. Looked up from germline, CDR1 is SGHTA and CDR2 is FQGNSA. The entire variable domain, with the rest obtained from reference TRBV7-2 and TRBJ1-2, is as follows: GAGVSQSPSNKVTEKGKDVELRCDPISGHTALYWYRQSLGQGLEFLIYFQGNSAPDKSGLPSDRFSAERTGGSVSTLTIQRTQQEDSAVYLCASSPDYKGGYTFGSGTRLTVV.

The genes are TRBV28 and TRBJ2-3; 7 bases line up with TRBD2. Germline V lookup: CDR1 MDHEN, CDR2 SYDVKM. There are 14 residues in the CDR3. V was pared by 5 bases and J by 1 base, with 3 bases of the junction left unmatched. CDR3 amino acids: CASSTAGGTDTQYF. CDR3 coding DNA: TGTGCCAGCAGTACGGCGGGGGGCACAGATACGCAGTATTTT.

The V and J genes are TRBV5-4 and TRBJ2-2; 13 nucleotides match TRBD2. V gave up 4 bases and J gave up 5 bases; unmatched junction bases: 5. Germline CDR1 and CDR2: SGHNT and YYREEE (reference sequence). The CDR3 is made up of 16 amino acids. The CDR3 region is CASSAGLAGLTGELFF. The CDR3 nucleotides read TGTGCCAGCAGCGCGGGACTAGCGGGACTTACCGGGGAGCTGTTTTTT.

CDR3 nucleotide sequence: TGTGCCAGCACCACGGGACGCCTGAACACTGAAGCTTTCTTT. Translated, it gives CASTTGRLNTEAFF. The genes are TRBV11-3 and TRBJ1-1, with D possibly matching TRBD1 (5 bases). The V end was cut by 7 bases, the J end by 0 bases, with 12 bases between. CDR3 size: 14 residues. CDR1 and CDR2 from the germline V gene are SGHNT and YENEEA. The full variable domain, in which reference TRBV11-3 and TRBJ1-1 provide the parts outside the CDR3, is EAGVVQSPRYKIIEKKQPVAFWCNPISGHNTLYWYLQNLGQGPELLIRYENEEAVDDSQLPKDRFSAERLKGVDSTLKIQPAELGDSAVYLCASTTGRLNTEAFFGQGTRLTVV.

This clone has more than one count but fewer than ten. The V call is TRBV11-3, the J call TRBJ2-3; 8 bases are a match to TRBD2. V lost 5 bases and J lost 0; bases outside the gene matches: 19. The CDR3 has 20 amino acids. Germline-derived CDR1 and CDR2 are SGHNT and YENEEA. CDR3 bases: TGTGCCAGCAGCCCCCGAAGAGGTACTAGCGGAATAACGAGCACAGATACGCAGTATTTT. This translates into CASSPRRGTSGITSTDTQYF.

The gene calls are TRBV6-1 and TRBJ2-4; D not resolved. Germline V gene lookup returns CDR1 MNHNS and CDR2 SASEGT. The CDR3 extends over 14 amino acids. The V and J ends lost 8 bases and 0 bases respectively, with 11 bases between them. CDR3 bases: TGTGCCAGCCAACAAGAGATAGCCAAAAACATTCAGTACTTC. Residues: CASQQEIAKNIQYF.